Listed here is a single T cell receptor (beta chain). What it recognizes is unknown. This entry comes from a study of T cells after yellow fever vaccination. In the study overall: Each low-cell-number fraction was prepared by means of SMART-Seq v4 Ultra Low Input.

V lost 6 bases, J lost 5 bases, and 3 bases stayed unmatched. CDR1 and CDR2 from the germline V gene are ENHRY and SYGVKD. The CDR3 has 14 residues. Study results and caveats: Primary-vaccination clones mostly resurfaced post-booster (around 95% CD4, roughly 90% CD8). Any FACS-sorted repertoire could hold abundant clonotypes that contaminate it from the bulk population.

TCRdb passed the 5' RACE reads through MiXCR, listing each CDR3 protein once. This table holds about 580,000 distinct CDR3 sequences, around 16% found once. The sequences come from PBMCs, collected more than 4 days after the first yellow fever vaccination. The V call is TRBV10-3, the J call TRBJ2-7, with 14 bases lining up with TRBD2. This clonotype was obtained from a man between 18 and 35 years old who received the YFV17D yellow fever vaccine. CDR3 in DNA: TGTGCCATCAGCGGGACTAGCGGGGGTCACGAGCAGTACTTC. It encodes CAISGTSGGHEQYF.